This is a list of T cell receptor beta chains from one sample in a study of response to subunit inactivated influenza vaccine. Via MiXCR, TCRdb re-called the RT-PCR reads, giving one row per CDR3 protein. The sample includes more than 450,000 distinct CDR3 sequences, about 10% of them seen just once. The sample in question was PBMCs from blood, obtained on the day of vaccination. The receptors originated from a man aged 45-65 years who received an inactivated influenza vaccine. CDR3s include the opening cysteine and the closing phenylalanine or tryptophan. D genes are given only for firm matches. Not all rows give a size; the values are once, few, many and, for expanded clones, a class.

V	size	J	D	CDR3	DNA
TRBV21-1	once	TRBJ2-3	-	CASSPPRVSDTQYF	TGTGCCAGCAGCCCCCCTAGGGTTTCAGATACGCAGTATTTT
TRBV7-2	-	TRBJ1-2	-	CASSLDSRRGIYGYTF	TGTGCCAGCAGCTTAGACTCGAGACGGGGAATCTATGGCTACACCTTC
TRBV6-2/TRBV6-3	-	TRBJ2-2	-	CASSRPFLEATGELFF	TGTGCCAGCAGCCGACCGTTTTTGGAGGCCACCGGGGAGCTGTTTTTT
TRBV4-1	-	TRBJ1-6	-	CASSQKGVGWDSPLHF	TGCGCCAGCAGCCAGAAAGGGGTTGGATGGGATTCACCCCTCCACTTT
TRBV2	few	TRBJ2-7	-	CASSEARAGAAGEQYF	TGTGCCAGCAGTGAAGCGCGGGCAGGGGCGGCGGGCGAGCAGTACTTC
TRBV12-3/TRBV12-4	-	TRBJ1-5	-	CASSLGVRGPNQPQHF	TGTGCCAGCAGTTTAGGGGTCAGGGGACCGAATCAGCCCCAGCATTTT
TRBV7-2	-	TRBJ1-4	TRBD1	CASSLGQGFNEKLFF	TGTGCCAGCAGCTTAGGACAGGGTTTTAATGAAAAACTGTTTTTT
TRBV12-3/TRBV12-4	few	TRBJ1-5	-	CASSLFQSDQPQHF	TGTGCCAGCAGTTTATTCCAGTCTGATCAGCCCCAGCATTTT
TRBV28	-	TRBJ2-5	TRBD2	CASSEGLAGTQETQYF	TGTGCCAGCAGCGAGGGACTAGCGGGGACCCAAGAGACCCAGTACTTC
TRBV5-5	many	TRBJ2-7	TRBD1	CASSLEGQATYEQYF	TGTGCCAGCAGCTTGGAGGGACAGGCAACTTACGAGCAGTACTTC
TRBV2	few	TRBJ2-2	TRBD1	CASSEGTGALRLKLFF	TGTGCCAGCAGTGAAGGGACAGGGGCCCTGCGTCTGAAGCTGTTTTTT
TRBV14	-	TRBJ2-5	-	CASSQTHTETQYF	TGTGCCAGCAGCCAGACCCATACTGAGACCCAGTACTTC
TRBV9	few	TRBJ2-3	TRBD1	CASTTGGRSDTQYF	TGTGCCAGCACCACAGGGGGCAGATCAGATACGCAGTATTTT
TRBV14	few	TRBJ2-1	-	CASSHGLITTYNEQFF	TGTGCCAGCAGCCATGGATTGATCACCACCTACAATGAGCAGTTCTTC
TRBV6-1	few	TRBJ2-2	TRBD2	CASSLLAGALNTGELFF	TGTGCCAGCAGTCTTCTAGCGGGGGCCCTAAACACCGGGGAGCTGTTTTTT
TRBV18	-	TRBJ2-7	-	CASSPTGQGAYEQYF	TGTGCCAGCTCACCAACGGGGCAGGGAGCGTACGAGCAGTACTTC
TRBV6-1	-	TRBJ2-5	-	CASSELVRPAYQETQYF	TGTGCCAGCAGTGAACTAGTACGGCCGGCGTACCAAGAGACCCAGTACTTC
TRBV20-1	-	TRBJ1-2	-	CSARDSRDYGYTF	TGCAGTGCTAGAGATTCCCGGGACTATGGCTACACCTTC
TRBV7-9	-	TRBJ2-5	-	CASSIRETQYF	TGTGCCAGCAGTATAAGGGAGACCCAGTACTTC
TRBV15	-	TRBJ2-7	-	CATSISRTYEQYF	TGTGCCACCAGCATCAGCAGAACCTACGAGCAGTACTTC
TRBV5-1	few	TRBJ2-4	TRBD1	CASSLSGTGAIQYF	TGCGCCAGCAGCTTGTCCGGGACAGGGGCCATTCAGTACTTC
TRBV5-1	few	TRBJ2-7	-	CASSYTASYEQYF	TGCGCCAGCAGCTATACGGCCTCCTACGAGCAGTACTTC
TRBV6-1	few	TRBJ2-5	TRBD2	CASRHLGGQETQYF	TGTGCCAGCCGGCATTTGGGGGGGCAAGAGACCCAGTACTTC
TRBV5-1	-	TRBJ1-2	TRBD1	CASSDRVGLDGYTF	TGCGCCAGCTCGGACAGGGTAGGATTAGATGGCTACACCTTC
TRBV20-1	few	TRBJ2-4	TRBD2	CSAKRLAGGAGSQNIQYF	TGCAGTGCTAAGAGACTAGCGGGAGGCGCCGGGAGTCAAAACATTCAGTACTTC
TRBV5-1	few	TRBJ1-1	-	CASSLGGGLARATEAFF	TGCGCCAGCAGCTTGGGAGGAGGACTGGCGAGGGCCACTGAAGCTTTCTTT
TRBV6-5	-	TRBJ2-3	TRBD2	CASSYWTSGGPDTQYF	TGTGCCAGCAGTTACTGGACTAGCGGGGGACCAGATACGCAGTATTTT
TRBV20-1	-	TRBJ1-1	-	CSARDRGQYTEAFF	TGCAGTGCTAGAGATCGGGGACAATACACTGAAGCTTTCTTT
TRBV20-1	-	TRBJ2-7	TRBD1	CSAKETGIAHEQYF	TGCAGTGCGAAAGAGACAGGGATAGCCCACGAGCAGTACTTC
TRBV28	few	TRBJ2-7	TRBD1	CASSLGTGYNEQYF	TGTGCCAGCAGTTTGGGGACAGGGTACAACGAGCAGTACTTC
TRBV18	few	TRBJ2-7	TRBD1	CASSPRGQGVHTTYEQYF	TGTGCCAGCTCACCGCGGGGACAGGGGGTGCACACGACCTACGAGCAGTACTTC
TRBV4-3	many	TRBJ2-7	-	CASSQDYPGVSSYEQYF	TGCGCCAGCAGCCAAGATTACCCGGGGGTGAGCTCCTACGAGCAGTACTTC
TRBV28	-	TRBJ2-5	-	CASSLGGLLETQYF	TGTGCCAGCAGTTTAGGAGGGTTACTGGAGACCCAGTACTTC
TRBV3-1	many	TRBJ1-6	TRBD1	CASSQAGTGNGSPLHF	TGTGCCAGCAGCCAAGCAGGGACAGGGAATGGTTCACCCCTCCACTTT
TRBV19	few	TRBJ2-3	-	CASSIGVGDTDTQYF	TGTGCCAGTAGTATAGGCGTTGGGGACACAGATACGCAGTATTTT
TRBV6-6	few	TRBJ2-2	-	CASKGDAGELFF	TGTGCCAGCAAGGGGGATGCCGGGGAGCTGTTTTTT
TRBV7-9	few	TRBJ2-7	TRBD1	CASSRSGTGYEQYF	TGTGCCAGCAGCCGTTCCGGGACAGGCTACGAGCAGTACTTC
TRBV7-8	few	TRBJ2-2	TRBD1	CASSPRQGGELFF	TGTGCCAGCAGCCCGCGACAGGGTGGGGAGCTGTTTTTT
TRBV9	few	TRBJ1-1	-	CASSIPPGEAFF	TGTGCCAGCAGTATACCCCCGGGTGAAGCTTTCTTT